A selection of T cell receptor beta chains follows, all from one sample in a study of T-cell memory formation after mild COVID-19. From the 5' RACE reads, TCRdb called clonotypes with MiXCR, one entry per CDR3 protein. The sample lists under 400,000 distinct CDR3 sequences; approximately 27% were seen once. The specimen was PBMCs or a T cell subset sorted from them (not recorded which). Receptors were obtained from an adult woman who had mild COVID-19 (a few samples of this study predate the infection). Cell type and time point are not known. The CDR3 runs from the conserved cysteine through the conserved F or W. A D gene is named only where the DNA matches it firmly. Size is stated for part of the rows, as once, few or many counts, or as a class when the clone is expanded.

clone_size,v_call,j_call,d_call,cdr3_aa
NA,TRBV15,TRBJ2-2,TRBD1,CATSREGQAGGELFF
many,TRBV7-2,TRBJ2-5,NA,CASSSGGGRRGETQYF
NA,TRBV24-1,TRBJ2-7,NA,CATSRGEFPYEQYF
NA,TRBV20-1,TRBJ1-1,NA,CSVRVMNTEAFF
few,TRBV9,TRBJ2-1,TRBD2,CASSGRTPGTSAVNEQFF
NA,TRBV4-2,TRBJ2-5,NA,CASSQGTTGQETQYF
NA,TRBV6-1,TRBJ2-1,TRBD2,CASSVKRGPHNEQFF
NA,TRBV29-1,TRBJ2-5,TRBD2,CSVEAGGQETQYF
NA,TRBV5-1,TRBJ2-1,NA,CASTVGGGPYNEQFF
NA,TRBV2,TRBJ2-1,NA,CASSEERSSYNEQFF
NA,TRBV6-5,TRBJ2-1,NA,CASSYGRNEQFF
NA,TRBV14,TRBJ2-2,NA,CASSQTLSGELFF
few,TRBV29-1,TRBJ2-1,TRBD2,CSVSSGGNEQFF
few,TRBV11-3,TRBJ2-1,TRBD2,CASSLERLAGSYNEQFF
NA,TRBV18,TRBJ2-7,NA,CASSPPLATYEQYF
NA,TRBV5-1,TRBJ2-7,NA,CASSLAGSKAGFEQYF
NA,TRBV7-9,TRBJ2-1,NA,CASSLSAGPQFF
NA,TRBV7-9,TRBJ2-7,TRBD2,CASAYSGRGYEQYF
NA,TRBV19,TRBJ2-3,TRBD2,CASRLPSGGPTDTQYF
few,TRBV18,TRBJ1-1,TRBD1,CASHVTGGAEAFF
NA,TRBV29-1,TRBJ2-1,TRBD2,CSVEDAKREGVYEQFF
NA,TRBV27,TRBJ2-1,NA,CASTPWGAGSYNEQFF
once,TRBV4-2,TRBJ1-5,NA,CASSHLGHRSGIQPQHF
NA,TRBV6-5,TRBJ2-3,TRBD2,CASSYGGGTDTQYF
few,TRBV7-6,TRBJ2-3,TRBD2,CASSLALLAGGTDTQYF
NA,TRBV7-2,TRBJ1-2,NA,CASSSRTLTYGYTF
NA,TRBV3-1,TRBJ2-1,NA,CASSQVPQGIGNEQFF
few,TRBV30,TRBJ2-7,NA,CAWSNDAGRREQYF
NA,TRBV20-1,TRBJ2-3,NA,CSARKQGTPGDTQYF
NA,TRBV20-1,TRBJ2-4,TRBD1,CSAGTGAGRAKNIQYF
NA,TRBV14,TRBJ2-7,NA,CASSPIPGAGTYEQYF
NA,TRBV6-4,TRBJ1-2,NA,CASSVSQADYGYTF
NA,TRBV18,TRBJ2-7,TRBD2,CASSPTSGRSYEQYF
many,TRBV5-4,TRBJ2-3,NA,CASSLTPDTQYF
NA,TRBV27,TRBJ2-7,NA,CASRTHKDYEQYF
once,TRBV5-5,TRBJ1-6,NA,CASSPDSSLSPLHF
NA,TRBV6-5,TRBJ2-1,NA,CASSYSRSRLEAEQFF
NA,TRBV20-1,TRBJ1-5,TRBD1,CSASRTGRGNQPQHF
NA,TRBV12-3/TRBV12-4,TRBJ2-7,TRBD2,CASSFGLASGEQYF
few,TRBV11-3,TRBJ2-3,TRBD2,CASSTPSSGRRMGDTQYF
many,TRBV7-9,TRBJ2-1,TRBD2,CASSPGLAGPAGNEQFF
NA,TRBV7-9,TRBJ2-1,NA,CASSPLVYNEQFF
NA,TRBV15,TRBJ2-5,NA,CATGFGRQETQYF
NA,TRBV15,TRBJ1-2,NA,CATSRGVEYGYTF
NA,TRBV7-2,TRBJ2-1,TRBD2,CASSLSGGPENEQFF
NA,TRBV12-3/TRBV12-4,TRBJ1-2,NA,CASTLTRAGGYTF
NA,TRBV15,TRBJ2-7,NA,CATSSHMGSYEQYF
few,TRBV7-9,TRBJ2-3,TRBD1,CALPAMTGTTDTQYF
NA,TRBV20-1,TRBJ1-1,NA,CSARPRNTEAFF
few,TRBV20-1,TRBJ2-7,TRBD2,CSARDLQTSGSLRDEQYF